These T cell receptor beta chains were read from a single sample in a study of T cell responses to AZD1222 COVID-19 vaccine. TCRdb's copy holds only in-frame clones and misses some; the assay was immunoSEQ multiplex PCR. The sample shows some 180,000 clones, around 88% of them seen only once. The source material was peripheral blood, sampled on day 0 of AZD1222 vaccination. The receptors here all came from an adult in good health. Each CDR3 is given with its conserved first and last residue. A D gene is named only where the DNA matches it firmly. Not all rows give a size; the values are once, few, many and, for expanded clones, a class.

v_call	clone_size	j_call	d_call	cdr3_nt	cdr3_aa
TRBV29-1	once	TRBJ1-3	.	TGCAGCGTTGAAATTGGGTCAGGAAACACCATATATTTT	CSVEIGSGNTIYF
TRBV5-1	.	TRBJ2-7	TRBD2	TGCGCCAGCAGCTTGGCTTCGAGCGGGAACTACGAGCAGTACTTC	CASSLASSGNYEQYF
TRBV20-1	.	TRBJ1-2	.	TGCAGTGCTAGTACAGGGAGGGACTATGGCTACACCTTC	CSASTGRDYGYTF
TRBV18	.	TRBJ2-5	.	TGTGCCAGCTCACCACCCAGCGGAGAGACCCAGTACTTC	CASSPPSGETQYF
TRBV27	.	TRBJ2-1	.	TGTGCCAGCAGTCAAACCTACCCTGAGAATGAGCAGTTCTTC	CASSQTYPENEQFF
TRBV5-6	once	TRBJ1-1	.	TGTGCCAGCAGCTTGTCAAGGGTGAACACTGAAGCTTTCTTT	CASSLSRVNTEAFF
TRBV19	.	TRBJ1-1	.	TGTGCCAGTACTGTACTTCGGGGCACTGAAGCTTTCTTT	CASTVLRGTEAFF
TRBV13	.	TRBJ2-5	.	TGTGCCAGCACCTTAGGGGGCGGCGGGAACCAAGAGACCCAGTACTTC	CASTLGGGGNQETQYF
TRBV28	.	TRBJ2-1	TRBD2	TGTGCCAGCAGTTTAAATGGGGACTATGGGCGGGAGGTATTCACTGAGCAGTTCTTC	CASSLNGDYGREVFTEQFF
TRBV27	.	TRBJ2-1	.	TGTGCCAGCAGTTTAGGAGTCTTGAATGAGCAGTTCTTC	CASSLGVLNEQFF
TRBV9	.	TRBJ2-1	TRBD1	TGTGCCAGCAGCGGTACCGGGACAGGGAAAGATAATGAGCAGTTCTTC	CASSGTGTGKDNEQFF
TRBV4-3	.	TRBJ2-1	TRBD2	TGCGCCAGCAGCCAAGAGAAGATCCCCGGGGGGGCCCGGTTCTTC	CASSQEKIPGGARFF
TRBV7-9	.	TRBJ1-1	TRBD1	TGTGCCAGCAGCTCAGGGGGCTCTTTTTATGACACTGAAGCTTTCTTT	CASSSGGSFYDTEAFF
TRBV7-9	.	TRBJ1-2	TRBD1	TGTGCCAGCAGCCGACAGGGGGCGAACTATGGCTACACCTTC	CASSRQGANYGYTF
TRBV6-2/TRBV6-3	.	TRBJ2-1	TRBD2	TGTGCCAGCAGTCCCCCGGGACTAGCGGGGGTTAGTGAGCAGTTCTTC	CASSPPGLAGVSEQFF
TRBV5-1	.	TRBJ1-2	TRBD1	TGCGCCAGCAGCTTGGTACAGGGGGCGGACTATGGCTACACCTTC	CASSLVQGADYGYTF
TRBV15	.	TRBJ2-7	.	TGTGCCACCAGCAGAGATAACCAGAAAAGGTACTTC	CATSRDNQKRYF
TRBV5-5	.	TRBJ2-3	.	TGTGCCAGCAGCTTGGGTGCGGGTGCAGATACGCAGTATTTT	CASSLGAGADTQYF
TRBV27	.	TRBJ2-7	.	TGTGCCAGCAGCATACGCCCCTCTTGGAGCTCCTACGAGCAGTACTTC	CASSIRPSWSSYEQYF
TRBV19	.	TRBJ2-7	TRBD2	TGTGCCAGTAGTGAGGGACTAGCGGGAGCCTACGAGCAGTACTTC	CASSEGLAGAYEQYF
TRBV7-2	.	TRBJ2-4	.	TGTGCCAGCAGCTTAGGTTCAGAAAACATTCAGTACTTC	CASSLGSENIQYF
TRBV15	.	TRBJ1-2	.	TGTGCCACCAGCAGAGGGACAGCTAACTATGGCTACACCTTC	CATSRGTANYGYTF
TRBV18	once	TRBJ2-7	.	TGTGCCAGCTCAATCGACCGGAATCCTTCCTACGAGCAGTACTTC	CASSIDRNPSYEQYF
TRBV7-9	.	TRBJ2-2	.	TGTGCCAGCAGCTTCCCCCAAGGAGGGTTAGGCACCGGGGAGCTGTTTTTT	CASSFPQGGLGTGELFF
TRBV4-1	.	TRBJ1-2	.	TGCGCCAGCAGCCAAGGCGGGGGTTTTACTAACTATGGCTACACCTTC	CASSQGGGFTNYGYTF
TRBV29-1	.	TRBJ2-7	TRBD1	TGCAGCGTCGCTGACAGGGGGAGCTCCTACGAGCAGTACTTC	CSVADRGSSYEQYF
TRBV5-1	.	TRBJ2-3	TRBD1	TGCGCCAGCAGCTTGGGGACAGGGGGGCCAGATACGCAGTATTTT	CASSLGTGGPDTQYF
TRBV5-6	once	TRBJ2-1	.	TGTGCCAGCAGCTCGGGACTGACAGACAATGAGCAGTTCTTC	CASSSGLTDNEQFF
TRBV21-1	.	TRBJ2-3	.	TGTGCCAGCAGCAAAGCCCCACATACGCAGTATTTT	CASSKAPHTQYF
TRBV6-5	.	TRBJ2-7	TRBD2	TGTGCCAGCAGACCATCCGGGACTAGCCTTCACGAGCAGTACTTC	CASRPSGTSLHEQYF
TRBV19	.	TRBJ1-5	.	TGTGCCAGTAGTATAACCCCTAGCAATCAGCCCCAGCATTTT	CASSITPSNQPQHF
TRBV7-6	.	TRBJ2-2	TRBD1	TGTGCCAGCAGCTGGCAGGGGGCCGTCGGGGAGCTGTTTTTT	CASSWQGAVGELFF
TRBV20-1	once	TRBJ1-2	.	TGCAGTGCTTCTCCGGGCTATGGCTACACCTTC	CSASPGYGYTF
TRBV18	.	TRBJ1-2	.	TGTGCCAGCTCACCAAACGGTGAGATAGGCTATGGCTACACCTTC	CASSPNGEIGYGYTF
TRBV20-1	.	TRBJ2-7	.	TGCAGTGCTAGTGATTTGATGGGGTCCTACGAGCAGTACTTC	CSASDLMGSYEQYF
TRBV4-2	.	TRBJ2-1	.	TGTGCCAGCAGGCTCGACTTAGCGGCAACTCAACAGTTCTTC	CASRLDLAATQQFF
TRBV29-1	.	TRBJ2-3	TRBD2	TGCAGCGTTGAAGGGGCTAGCGGGGCAACAGATACGCAGTATTTT	CSVEGASGATDTQYF
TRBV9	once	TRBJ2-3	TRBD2	TGTGCCAGCAGGTTTTCTAGCGGGGGTGGCACAGATACGCAGTATTTT	CASRFSSGGGTDTQYF
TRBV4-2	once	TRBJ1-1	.	TGTGCCAGCAGCCAAGACGTGCAGACTCTCGTCGACACTGAAGCTTTCTTT	CASSQDVQTLVDTEAFF
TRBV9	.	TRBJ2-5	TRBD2	TGTGCCAGCAGCCCCAGCGGGGGGCCCCAAGAGACCCAGTACTTC	CASSPSGGPQETQYF
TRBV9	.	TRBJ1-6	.	TGTGCCAGCAGCGTAGCGAACGGGGATAATTCACCCCTCCACTTT	CASSVANGDNSPLHF
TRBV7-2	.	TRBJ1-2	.	TGTGCCAGCAGCGCGACCGGGATTTCTTATGGCTACACCTTC	CASSATGISYGYTF
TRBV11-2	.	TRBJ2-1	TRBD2	TGTGCCAGCAGCGTGGGGACTAGCGGGAGGGTGATAAGTGAGCAGTTCTTC	CASSVGTSGRVISEQFF
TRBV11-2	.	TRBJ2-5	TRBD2	TGTGCCAGCAGCCGGGGACTAGCGCACCAAGAGACCCAGTACTTC	CASSRGLAHQETQYF
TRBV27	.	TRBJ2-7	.	TGTGCCAGCAGTTTAGGACAGAGCTACGAGCAGTACTTC	CASSLGQSYEQYF
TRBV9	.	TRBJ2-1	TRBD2	TGTGCCAGCAGCTGGGGACTAGCGGGAGTCAATGAGCAGTTCTTC	CASSWGLAGVNEQFF
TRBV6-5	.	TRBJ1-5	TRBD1	TGTGCCAGCAATCAAGGGGGCCAGAGCAATCAGCCCCAGCATTTT	CASNQGGQSNQPQHF
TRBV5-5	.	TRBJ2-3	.	TGTGCCAGCAGCTTGGAGGGAGATACGCAGTATTTT	CASSLEGDTQYF
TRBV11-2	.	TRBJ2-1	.	TGTGCCAGCAGCCCCGTGACCGGTAAGGACAATGAGCAGTTCTTC	CASSPVTGKDNEQFF
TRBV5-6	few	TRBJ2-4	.	TGTGCCAGCAGCGAACCGAGCGGACCCAAAAACATTCAGTACTTC	CASSEPSGPKNIQYF
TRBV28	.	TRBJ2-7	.	TGTGCCACCTTGGGGCAGGCCTACGAGCAGTACTTC	CATLGQAYEQYF
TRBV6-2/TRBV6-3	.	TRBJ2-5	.	TGTGCCAGCAGTACCGCTTCGGAGACCCAGTACTTC	CASSTASETQYF
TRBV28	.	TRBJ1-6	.	TGTGCCAGCAGTCTCGGGGGAACAGGGAATTCACCCCTCCACTTT	CASSLGGTGNSPLHF
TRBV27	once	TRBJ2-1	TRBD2	TGTGCCAGCAGCCCCCTAGCGGGGAGCTCCTACAATGAGCAGTTCTTC	CASSPLAGSSYNEQFF
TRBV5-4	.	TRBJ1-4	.	TGTGCCAGCAGCTCCAGGGACATTGAAAAACTGTTTTTT	CASSSRDIEKLFF
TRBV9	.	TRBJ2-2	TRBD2	TGTGCCAGCAGCGTAACTGGCTGGGTAGCGGGAGGGCCCGGCACCGGGGAGCTGTTTTTT	CASSVTGWVAGGPGTGELFF
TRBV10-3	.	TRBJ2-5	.	TGTGCCATCAGGCCTGAGGGCTCGGGGTACCAAGAGACCCAGTACTTC	CAIRPEGSGYQETQYF
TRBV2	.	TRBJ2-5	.	TGTGCCAGCATAACCGGGGAGTTCGAGACCCAGTACTTC	CASITGEFETQYF
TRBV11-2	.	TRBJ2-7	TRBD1	TGTGCCAGCAGCTTAGATGGGGCCGGGGACAGGGCAAACTCCTACGAGCAGTACTTC	CASSLDGAGDRANSYEQYF